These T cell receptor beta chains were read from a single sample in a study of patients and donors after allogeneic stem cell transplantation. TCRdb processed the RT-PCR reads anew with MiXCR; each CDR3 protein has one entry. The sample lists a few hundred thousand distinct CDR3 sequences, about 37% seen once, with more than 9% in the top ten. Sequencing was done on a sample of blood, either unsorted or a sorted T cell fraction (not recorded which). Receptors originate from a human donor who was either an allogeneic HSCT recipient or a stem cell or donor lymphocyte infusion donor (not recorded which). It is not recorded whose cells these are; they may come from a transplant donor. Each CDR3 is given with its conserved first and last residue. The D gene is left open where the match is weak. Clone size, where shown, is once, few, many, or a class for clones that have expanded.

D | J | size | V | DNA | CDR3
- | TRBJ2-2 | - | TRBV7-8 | TGTGCCAGCACCACCCCCCCGACAGGCGGGGAGCTGTTTTTT | CASTTPPTGGELFF
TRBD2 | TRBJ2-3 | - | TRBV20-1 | TGCAGTGCTAGGCCCCTAGCGGGGGGGGACCCAGATACGCAGTATTTT | CSARPLAGGDPDTQYF
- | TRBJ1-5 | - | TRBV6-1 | TGTGCCGGCCTCGTACGAGGATATAGCAATCAGCCCCAGCATTTT | CAGLVRGYSNQPQHF
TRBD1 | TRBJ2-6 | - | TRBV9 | TGTGCCAGCAGCGTCACGGGACAGACCTTCTCTGGGGCCAACGTCCTGACTTTC | CASSVTGQTFSGANVLTF
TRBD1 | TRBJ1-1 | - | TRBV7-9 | TGTGCCAGCAGCTTAGAGGACAGGGGGCCCAACACTGAAGCTTTCTTT | CASSLEDRGPNTEAFF
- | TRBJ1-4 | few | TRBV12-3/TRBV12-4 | TGTGCCAGCAGCCCGGGGGAGGCTGAAAAACTGTTTTTT | CASSPGEAEKLFF
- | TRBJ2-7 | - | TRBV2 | TGTGCCAGCAGTGTAGGGACACTCGTTTACGAGCAGTACTTC | CASSVGTLVYEQYF
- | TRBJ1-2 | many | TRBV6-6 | TGTGCCAGCAGCTCCGGGACACCCTATGGCTACACCTTC | CASSSGTPYGYTF
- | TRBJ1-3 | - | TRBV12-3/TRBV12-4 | TGTGCCAGCAGTTGGAGGGACGGCTCTGGAAACACCATATATTTT | CASSWRDGSGNTIYF
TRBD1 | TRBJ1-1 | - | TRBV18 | TGTGCCAGCTCACCACTATTCACGAGGGGACAGGGGGCGAATGAAGCTTTCTTT | CASSPLFTRGQGANEAFF
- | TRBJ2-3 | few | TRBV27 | TGTGCCAGCAGTTTATGGGGCACAGATACGCAGTATTTT | CASSLWGTDTQYF
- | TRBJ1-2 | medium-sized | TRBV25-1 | TGTGCCAGCAGTGATTTACTTCCCATGCGTGGCTACACCTTC | CASSDLLPMRGYTF
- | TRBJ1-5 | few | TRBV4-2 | TGTGCCAGCAGCCAAGAGATGGTTGGCAATCAGCCCCAGCATTTT | CASSQEMVGNQPQHF
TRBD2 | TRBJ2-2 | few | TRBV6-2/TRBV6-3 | TGTGCCAGCACCACAGCGGGGGGGCCTGATGGGGAGCTGTTTTTT | CASTTAGGPDGELFF
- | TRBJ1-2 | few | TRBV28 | TGTGCCAGCAGTTTATTTACAGGGAATGGCTACACCTTC | CASSLFTGNGYTF
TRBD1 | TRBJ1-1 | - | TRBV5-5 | TGTGCCAGCAGCTTGGGGGTGACAGGGACCTTTCCGAACACTGAAGCTTTCTTT | CASSLGVTGTFPNTEAFF
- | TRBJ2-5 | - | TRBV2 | TGTGCCAGCAGTCCGGTCGTTGGGGGGCCCCAGTACTTC | CASSPVVGGPQYF
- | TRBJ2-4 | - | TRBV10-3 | TGTGCCATCAGTGAGACGAGTCTGGCCAAAAACATTCAGTACTTC | CAISETSLAKNIQYF
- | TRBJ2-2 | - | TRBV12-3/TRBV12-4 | TGTGCCAGCAGTTTCCATAGTAGGGCGAACACCGGGGAGCTGTTTTTT | CASSFHSRANTGELFF
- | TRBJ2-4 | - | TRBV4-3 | TGCGCCAGCAGCCAAGACGTCTATCCGGACATTCAGTACTTC | CASSQDVYPDIQYF
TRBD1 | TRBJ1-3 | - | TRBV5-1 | TGCGCCAGCAGCTTGGACGGACAGGGACAAAACACCATATATTTT | CASSLDGQGQNTIYF
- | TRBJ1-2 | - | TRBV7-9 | TGTGCCAGCAGCGCCCCCAACAAAGGACGTTCAGGGGACACCTTC | CASSAPNKGRSGDTF
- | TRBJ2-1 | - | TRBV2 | TGTGCCAGCAGGGGGGGACAGTCCTACAATGAGCAGTTCTTC | CASRGGQSYNEQFF
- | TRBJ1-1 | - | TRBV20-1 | TGCAGTGCTAGAGAACATAGTATGAACACTGAAGCTTTCTTT | CSAREHSMNTEAFF
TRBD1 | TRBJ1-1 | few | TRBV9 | TGTGCCAGCAGCGCAAACAGGGGGCTGAACACTGAAGCTTTCTTT | CASSANRGLNTEAFF
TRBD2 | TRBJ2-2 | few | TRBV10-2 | TGCGCCAGCAGCCCTAGCGGGGGGCGTTACACCGGGGAGCTGTTTTTT | CASSPSGGRYTGELFF
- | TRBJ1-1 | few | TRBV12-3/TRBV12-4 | TGTGCCAGCAGCCCGCCCGGGACATGGAACACTGAAGCTTTCTTT | CASSPPGTWNTEAFF
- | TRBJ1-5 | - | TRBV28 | TGTGCCAGCAGTTTGGCCCAGGGTGGCAATCAGCCCCAGCATTTT | CASSLAQGGNQPQHF
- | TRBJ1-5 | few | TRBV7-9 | TGTGCCAGCAGCCCCCTTGGGGGCCCGGGCGGTCAGCCCCAGCATTTT | CASSPLGGPGGQPQHF
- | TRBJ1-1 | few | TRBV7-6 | TGTGCCAGCAGCTTAAAAGGCCACACTGAAGCTTTCTTT | CASSLKGHTEAFF
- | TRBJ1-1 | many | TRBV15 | TGTGCCACCAGCAGGGAAGGACAGTTCGAAGCTTTCTTT | CATSREGQFEAFF
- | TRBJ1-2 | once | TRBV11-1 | TGTGCCAGCAGCTTAGCAGGGCGCGTTTGGGGCTACACCTTC | CASSLAGRVWGYTF